This TCR beta chain appears in the sequencing data of a study of cytomegalovirus exposure and HLA in healthy donors. Notes on this clone: Its antigen is undetermined.

Study observations and caveats: Confirmation was obtained in vitro that a few CMV-associated chains are specific for CMV antigens.

The germline V gene encodes CDR1 SEHNR and CDR2 FQNEAQ (reference sequence). V lost 2 bases and J lost 1, with 3 bases in between. The CDR3 is 13 residues long. Both 60 Vbeta primers and 13 Jbeta primers went into the PCR. Repertoires were generated with immunoSEQ multiplex PCR, while TCRdb's copy carries only in-frame clones and drops some. In all, the sample yields 55,000 to 70,000 clones. V is TRBV7-9 and J is TRBJ1-5; D call uncertain. The specimen sequenced was PBMCs. This TCR came from a female donor in good health and CMV-seropositive. DNA of the CDR3: TGTGCCAGCAGCTTAACAAGCAATCAGCCCCAGCATTTT. Encoded protein: CASSLTSNQPQHF. Complete variable domain (other parts from reference TRBV7-9 and TRBJ1-5): DTGVSQNPRHKITKRGQNVTFRCDPISEHNRLYWYRQTLGQGPEFLTYFQNEAQLEKSRLLSDRFSAERPKGSFSTLEIQRTEQGDSAMYLCASSLTSNQPQHFGDGTRLSIL.